This entry is about one T cell receptor (beta chain). This clonotype was observed a handful of times. Its specific antigen is unknown. No qualities accompany the bases; no much larger clone lies one base away. The CDR3 runs 15 residues from the cysteine to the phenylalanine. CDR3 DNA is the only sequence kept; it has 45 bases, read in frame from the first base. V lost 0 bases and J lost 7 bases, and the count of bases not matched to a germline gene is 9. CDR1 is given as SGHRS and CDR2 as YFSETQ, both from the germline V gene. Libraries were constructed by 5' RACE. Sequencer: Illumina HiSeq 2000. A universal primer binding site was added through template switching, and the final cDNA carried a unique molecular identifier so that TCR cDNA molecules could be counted accurately. First-strand cDNA for TCR alpha and beta chains was synthesized from specific primers in the conserved constant-segment region. To control for contamination, every cDNA library carried two barcodes: a SMART-Mk sample barcode plus Illumina barcodes. Two successive PCR steps introduced TruSeq adapter sequences along with Illumina sample barcodes. TCR alpha and beta cDNA libraries were sequenced on the Illumina HiSeq platform with custom primers. On the study's bioinformatics: MiGEC processed the raw reads to extract unique molecular identifiers, while MiXCR was used to determine the CDR3 positions. For each individual, recombination models were inferred using an EM algorithm with the repgenHMM and IGoR tools. The tcR package in R was used for shared clonotype analysis, with sharing normalized by the product of cloneset sizes. To study raw recombination without the effects of thymic and clonal selection, out-of-frame nonproductive sequences were analyzed. TCRdb ran its own pipeline on the public reads, namely fastp trimming at Q25 and MiXCR clone calling, and kept in-frame beta chains. CDR3 protein sequences are deduplicated, and each keeps its most common genes and DNA. TCRdb's processing, not the authors', yielded these V and J calls. This sample comprises roughly 710,000 distinct CDR3 sequences, 5.5% to 6.5% of them detected only once. The biggest ten clones account for roughly 1.6% of the sample.

All donors were healthy Caucasians. Three unrelated non-twin adults were also sequenced: a male aged 18 to 30, a male aged 50 to 59 and a female aged 50 to 59. Miltenyi CD45RO+ enrichment and human naive T-cell isolation kits were used to isolate memory (CD45RO+) and naive T cells from PBMC. This sample stems from a study of identical twins (dated by TCRdb to the mid-2010s). Some background on the complete study: The study deep-sequenced TCR alpha and beta repertoires from monozygotic twins, unrelated adults of various ages and cord blood to test whether fetal clonotypes persist. To rule out contamination, the twin experiments were replicated at different times with different library preparation protocols.

General findings and caveats noted by the study authors: Excess twin sharing in beta out-of-frame sequences was weaker because fewer shared sequences lowered the signal-to-noise ratio. In monozygotic twins, recombination models systematically underestimated out-of-frame TCR alpha sharing, but the models matched the sharing seen between unrelated individuals. Conclusions relied on cross-sectional statistical analysis, since the same donors could not be followed over many years. Invariant T cells such as MAIT and iNKT could partly confound zero-insertion analyses, though diverse VJ usage argued against this for most clonotypes. Fewer insertions were carried by abundant cord blood beta clonotypes; a weaker similar trend was observed in young adult naive repertoires, while no such trend was observed in memory repertoires. Out-of-frame TCR alpha sequences shared between twins showed an excess of low generation-probability sequences compared with coincidental sharing between unrelated individuals.

The V and J segments used are TRBV5-1 and TRBJ1-1, with TRBD1 matching 7 junction bases. Sequencing was performed on naive T cells sorted from blood. Per the publication, the cell subset or site label means: cells isolated with a human naive T-cell isolation kit. This receptor was taken from a man aged 18 to 35 in good health. In nucleotide form, the sequence is TGCGCCAGCAGCTTGGAGGTAGGGGGCTTGGGTGAAGCTTTCTTT. This translates into CASSLEVGGLGEAFF.